The 6 T cell receptor beta chains reported below all come from one sample, sequenced in a study of blood T cell repertoires in COVID-19. Assay used: immunoSEQ multiplex PCR; TCRdb lists only in-frame clones, some missing. This table has about 300,000 clones, about 89% appearing once. Sequencing was carried out using peripheral blood. The receptors were sampled from a man aged 35-49 years with acute or convalescent COVID-19.

The V call is TRBV3-1 (or the pseudogene TRBV3-2), the J call TRBJ2-1, with 9 bases that match TRBD2. The CDR3 loop spans 16 amino acids. In germline, CDR1 is LGHDT, CDR2 YNNKEL (reference sequence). V was pared by 1 base and J by 2 bases, with 3 bases of the junction left unmatched. The CDR3 DNA is TGTGCCAGCAGCCAAGCCCTAGCGGGGCCCTACAATGAGCAGTTCTTC. It translates to CASSQALAGPYNEQFF.

This clone has more than one count but fewer than ten. The chain uses TRBV12-3 or TRBV12-4 and TRBJ2-7; D ambiguous. V lost 3 bases and J lost 3, with 3 bases in between. CDR3 length: 11 amino acids. CDR3 DNA: TGTGCCAGCAGTTTCCTCTACGAGCAGTACTTC. Protein product: CASSFLYEQYF.

The chain combines TRBV11-2 with TRBJ1-5; unclear D gene. V was trimmed by 1 base and J by 4 bases, leaving 8 bases between them. The CDR3 loop spans 14 amino acids. From germline, CDR1 is SGHAT and CDR2 FQNNGV. Here the CDR3 reads CASSLGGPNQPQHF. CDR3 coding DNA: TGTGCCAGCAGCTTAGGCGGTCCGAATCAGCCCCAGCATTTT.

The V and J genes are TRBV19 and TRBJ2-7; 9 bases match TRBD2. This CDR3 region has 17 residues. J lost 0 bases, V lost 3 bases, and 9 bases had no gene match. Germline assignment: CDR1 LNHDA and CDR2 SQIVND (reference sequence). CDR3 DNA: TGTGCCAGTAGTATGGGGGTAGCGGGGGCCGACTCCTACGAGCAGTACTTC. It yields the protein CASSMGVAGADSYEQYF.

The rearrangement uses TRBV18 and TRBJ2-2; D not resolved. The CDR3 is made up of 16 amino acids. Trimming pared 2 bases from V and 7 bases from J, leaving 17 bases between. Germline V gives CDR1 KGHSH, CDR2 LQKENI. The CDR3, as DNA: TGTGCCAGCTCACCAACAGTTCCTCAGAATGGCGGGGAGCTGTTTTTT. Protein sequence: CASSPTVPQNGGELFF.

On this clone itself: The same CDR3 is also encoded by other DNA sequences in this sample. This sequence joins TRBV18 and TRBJ1-3, with D possibly being TRBD1 (6 bases). Germline lookup yields CDR1 KGHSH and CDR2 LQKENI. Trimming removed 0 bases at V and 0 bases at J, with 9 bases between. The CDR3 is 16 amino acids. The CDR3 here is CASSPPSGDSGNTIYF. The CDR3 DNA follows: TGTGCCAGCTCACCACCCTCAGGGGACTCTGGAAACACCATATATTTT.